The next 13 T cell receptor beta chains were all read from a single sample in a study of graft-versus-host responses after intestinal transplantation. Sequencing was performed with immunoSEQ multiplex PCR; in TCRdb, only in-frame clones are kept and a portion is missing. The sample contains some 92,000 clones, 92% of which appear only once. These TCRs are of unknown antigen specificity. The specimen comprised unstimulated CD4+ T cells sorted from spleen or lymph node cells, sampled before intestinal transplant. These receptor sequences come from a human donor who received an intestinal transplant.

There are a few counts of this clone. The V gene is TRBV2, the J gene TRBJ1-1; D gene unclear. The germline gives CDR1 SNHLY, CDR2 FYNNEI. The CDR3 has 12 amino acids. Trimming shortened V by 6 bases and J by 0 bases, and 5 bases separated the two germline ends. CDR3 sequence: CASRSMNTEAFF. DNA of the CDR3: TGTGCCAGCAGGTCCATGAACACTGAAGCTTTCTTT.

This clone appeared a single time. V is TRBV18 and J is TRBJ2-7; perhaps D is TRBD1 or TRBD2 (6 bases each). Between the trimmed V and J ends, which lost 5 bases and 9 bases, there was a span of 20 bases. The germline CDR1 and CDR2 sequences are KGHSH and LQKENI. The CDR3 covers 14 residues. CDR3 coding DNA: TGTGCCAGCTCATCGGGATCCCCACAGGGAGGGCAGTACTTC. Its translation: CASSSGSPQGGQYF.

This clone showed up just a few times. The gene calls are TRBV5-1 and TRBJ2-6; tentative D call: TRBD2 (5 bases). Deletions cut 3 bases from V and 0 bases from J, with 10 bases between. Per germline, CDR1 SGHRS and CDR2 YFSETQ. This CDR3 region has 16 residues. For the CDR3, the DNA is TGCGCCAGCAGCTCAACGGACTCCTCTGGGGCCAACGTCCTGACTTTC. Protein sequence: CASSSTDSSGANVLTF.

With respect to this clone: The same CDR3 also results from other DNA sequences found in this sample. This chain uses TRBV7-2 with TRBJ2-2; D gene unclear. The germline CDR1 and CDR2 sequences are SGHTA and FQGNSA. Deletions cut 1 base from V and 1 base from J, with 4 bases between. The CDR3 is 14 amino acids. The CDR3 coding sequence is TGTGCCAGCAGCTTAGTGCAGAACACCGGGGAGCTGTTTTTT. Translating gives CASSLVQNTGELFF.

The chain links TRBV27 to TRBJ2-7; TRBD1 matches at 8 bases. The CDR3 covers 13 residues. J lost 6 bases, V lost 3 bases, and 4 bases had no gene match. Germline V gene sequence: CDR1 MNHEY, CDR2 SMNVEV (reference sequence). The CDR3 here is CASSFTRGREQYF. The CDR3 bases are TGTGCCAGCAGTTTCACCAGGGGGCGCGAGCAGTACTTC.

The chain employs TRBV30 and TRBJ2-1; 9 nucleotides align to TRBD2. Germline values: CDR1 GTSNPN, CDR2 SVGIG (reference sequence). This CDR3 comprises 13 residues. The V and J ends lost 5 bases and 4 bases, in that order; junction bases with no gene match: 3. The CDR3 here is CAWGTSLYNEQFF. CDR3 bases: TGTGCCTGGGGGACTAGCTTATACAATGAGCAGTTCTTC. The full variable domain, completed using reference TRBV30 and TRBJ2-1, is SQTIHQWPATLVQPVGSPLSLECTVEGTSNPNLYWYRQAAGRGLQLLFYSVGIGQISSEVPQNLSASRPQDRQFILSSKKLLLSDSGFYLCAWGTSLYNEQFFGPGTRLTVL.

V usage is TRBV7-2 and J usage is TRBJ2-1, with a possible D match to TRBD2 (5 bases). This CDR3 spans 14 amino acids. Trimming took 2 bases from V and 6 from J, leaving 11 bases between them. Germline-derived CDR1 and CDR2 are SGHTA and FQGNSA. This CDR3 reads CASSLRESGNEQFF. In DNA, the CDR3 is TGTGCCAGCAGCTTAAGGGAGTCTGGCAATGAGCAGTTCTTC.

V gene TRBV28 combines with J gene TRBJ2-7; TRBD2 matches 10 bases. V lost 5 bases, J lost 6 bases, and 7 bases stayed unmatched. This CDR3 contains 14 residues. The germline CDR1 and CDR2 sequences are MDHEN and SYDVKM. As DNA, the CDR3 is TGTGCCAGCAGTACAGCGGGAGGGCCCCCCGAGCAGTACTTC. Amino acids: CASSTAGGPPEQYF.

This rearrangement joins TRBV29-1 to TRBJ2-7; TRBD2 agrees at 10 bases. The CDR3 consists of 16 residues. The trim removed 1 base at V and 4 bases at J, leaving 10 bases unmatched. Germline lookup yields CDR1 SQVTM and CDR2 ANQGSEA. The CDR3 is CSVEGWLAGEGYEQYF. CDR3 sequence (DNA): TGCAGCGTTGAAGGTTGGCTAGCGGGAGAAGGGTACGAGCAGTACTTC.

This clone appeared once. The chain employs TRBV11-3 and TRBJ2-7; 14 nucleotides align to TRBD2. CDR1 and CDR2 (germline): SGHNT, YENEEA. The length of the CDR3 is 14 residues. V dropped 5 bases and J dropped 6; count of bases not matched to a gene: 3. The CDR3 here is CASSRGLAGVEQYF. In DNA form, the CDR3 reads TGTGCCAGCAGCCGGGGACTAGCGGGAGTCGAGCAGTACTTC.

The chain recombines TRBV27 with TRBJ2-7; 14 nucleotides align to TRBD2. This CDR3 has 15 amino acids. In germline, CDR1 is MNHEY, CDR2 SMNVEV (reference sequence). Germline trimming cut 6 bases from V and 6 bases from J; bases unmatched to any gene: 7. The CDR3 sequence: CASRGLAGDGVEQYF. The CDR3 DNA sequence: TGTGCCAGCAGGGGACTAGCGGGAGACGGGGTCGAGCAGTACTTC.

V gene TRBV5-5 combines with J gene TRBJ2-7, with 9 bases fitting TRBD1. Trimming took 4 bases from V and 2 from J; bases not matched to a gene: 7. Germline V CDR1 and CDR2: SGHKS, YYEKEE (reference sequence). The CDR3 totals 15 residues. Written as DNA, the CDR3 is TGTGCCAGCAGCCCCGGGACAGGGTTTACCTACGAGCAGTACTTC. This sequence encodes CASSPGTGFTYEQYF. Full variable domain (remainder filled in from reference TRBV5-5 and TRBJ2-7): DAGVTQSPTHLIKTRGQQVTLRCSPISGHKSVSWYQQVLGQGPQFIFQYYEKEERGRGNFPDRFSARQFPNYSSELNVNALLLGDSALYLCASSPGTGFTYEQYFGPGTRLTVT.

This clone was counted a few times. V and J are TRBV30 and TRBJ2-7; no clear D gene. This CDR3 contains 15 residues. The V and J ends lost 0 bases and 0 bases respectively, with 12 bases between them. The germline V gene has CDR1 GTSNPN and CDR2 SVGIG (reference sequence). CDR3 nucleotide sequence: TGTGCCTGGAGTGTAGGCCCAAAAAGCTCCTACGAGCAGTACTTC. Protein: CAWSVGPKSSYEQYF.